This T cell receptor (beta chain) originates from a study of OX40 agonist ivuxolimab in advanced cancers. Repertoires were generated with immunoSEQ multiplex PCR, while TCRdb's copy carries only in-frame clones and drops some. The sample shows 90,000 to 100,000 clones, almost 90% of them seen only once. Per the germline V gene, CDR1 is SGHRS and CDR2 is YFSETQ. The CDR3 extends over 15 amino acids. V shed 6 bases and J shed 1 base, with 13 bases lying between them. Sequenced here: CD4+ or CD8+ T cells sorted from blood, sampled in a trial of the OX40 agonist ivuxolimab. The TCR comes from an adult with an advanced solid tumor such as melanoma, head and neck, liver or kidney cancer. The chain has TRBV5-1 and TRBJ2-2; tentatively, D is TRBD1 or TRBD2 (6 bases each). The CDR3 is CASIPGAWNTGELFF. Written as DNA, the CDR3 is TGCGCCAGCATCCCGGGGGCGTGGAACACCGGGGAGCTGTTTTTT.